The rows below give T cell receptor beta chains drawn from one sample of a study of tumor-infiltrating lymphocytes in primary liver carcinoma. TCRdb used MiXCR to reprocess the multiplex PCR reads, holding one entry per CDR3 protein. The data show 250,000 to 350,000 distinct CDR3 sequences, with 50% to 75% seen just once and about 17% held by the top ten. Sequenced: peripheral blood. Every receptor here comes from a woman younger than 45 with primary liver carcinoma and hepatitis B virus infection. Each CDR3 is given with its conserved first and last residue. A D gene is named only where the DNA matches it firmly. Clone size is given for some rows only: seen once, a few or many times, or a class if the clone is expanded.

V	D	J	size	CDR3	DNA
TRBV10-3	TRBD1	TRBJ1-5	many	CAISGGTGDQPQHF	TGTGCCATCAGTGGCGGGACAGGGGACCAGCCCCAGCATTTT
TRBV28	TRBD2	TRBJ2-1	NA	CASSFVSGRSSYDEQFF	TGTGCCAGCAGTTTTGTTAGCGGGAGATCGTCCTACGATGAACAGTTCTTC
TRBV6-5	NA	TRBJ1-1	NA	CASRWGARNTEAFF	TGTGCCAGCAGATGGGGAGCAAGGAACACTGAAGCTTTCTTT
TRBV6-6	NA	TRBJ1-5	NA	CVSGVRQPQHF	TGTGTCAGCGGAGTGAGACAGCCCCAGCATTTT
TRBV7-8	TRBD2	TRBJ2-7	NA	CVSSIGLAGHEQYF	TGTGTCAGCAGCATCGGACTAGCGGGTCACGAACAGTACTTC
TRBV7-9	NA	TRBJ2-3	few	CASSLTDYGVPQYF	TGTGCCAGCAGCTTAACCGATTACGGCGTGCCGCAGTATTTT
TRBV12-3/TRBV12-4	TRBD1	TRBJ2-7	NA	CASMSGTGGYEQYF	TGTGCCAGCATGTCCGGGACAGGGGGGTACGAGCAGTACTTC
TRBV12-3/TRBV12-4	NA	TRBJ2-6	few	CASSPYRAHGANVLTF	TGTGCCAGCAGTCCATACAGGGCCCATGGGGCCAACGTCCTGACTTTC
TRBV11-2	NA	TRBJ2-1	once	CASSLRGDSSYIEQFF	TGTGCCAGCAGCCTACGGGGGGACAGCTCCTACATTGAACAGTTCTTC
TRBV28	TRBD1	TRBJ2-7	few	CASRDPGQNYEQYF	TGTGCCAGCAGGGACCCGGGACAGAACTACGAGCAGTACTTC
TRBV4-2	NA	TRBJ2-5	few	CASSQAREETQYF	TGTGCCAGCAGCCAAGCTAGGGAGGAGACCCAGTACTTC
TRBV28	TRBD2	TRBJ2-1	NA	CASSSLTSGRAGEQFF	TGTGCCAGCAGTTCGCTGACTAGCGGGAGGGCCGGTGAGCAGTTCTTC
TRBV6-1	NA	TRBJ2-6	many	CASSEAFSSPGANVLTF	TGTGCCAGCAGTGAAGCGTTTTCTAGCCCTGGGGCCAACGTCCTGACTTTC
TRBV6-1	NA	TRBJ1-5	NA	CASRPDEDQPQHF	TGTGCCAGCAGACCCGACGAGGATCAGCCCCAGCATTTT
TRBV29-1	NA	TRBJ2-3	NA	CSVDGVGTDTQYF	TGCAGCGTTGACGGGGTTGGCACAGATACGCAGTATTTT
TRBV11-1	NA	TRBJ2-2	NA	CTSSPITGELFF	TGTACCAGTAGCCCGATTACCGGGGAGCTGTTTTTT
TRBV29-1	TRBD2	TRBJ2-2	NA	CSVGGGTETEELFF	TGCAGCGTTGGGGGGGGTACAGAAACCGAGGAGCTGTTTTTT
TRBV30	NA	TRBJ2-5	NA	CAWSSDETQYF	TGTGCCTGGAGTTCTGATGAGACCCAGTACTTC
TRBV30	NA	TRBJ1-5	NA	CAWRGSGQPQHF	TGTGCCTGGAGAGGGAGCGGCCAGCCCCAGCATTTT
TRBV11-1	TRBD1	TRBJ2-3	NA	CATSTGGSDAQYF	TGTGCCACCTCGACAGGGGGCTCAGATGCGCAATATTTT
TRBV6-1	NA	TRBJ1-3	NA	CTSSTARSSGNTIYF	TGTACCAGCAGTACTGCCAGATCTTCTGGAAACACCATATATTTT
TRBV11-1	TRBD2	TRBJ2-1	once	CASSVKPGTVTSGKHEQFF	TGTGCCAGCAGCGTAAAACCCGGGACCGTGACTAGCGGGAAGCATGAGCAGTTCTTC
TRBV5-1	TRBD1	TRBJ1-2	few	CASSPGQPQYYGYTF	TGCGCCAGCAGCCCGGGACAGCCGCAATACTATGGCTACACCTTC
TRBV5-6	NA	TRBJ2-3	NA	CASSFSIGISTDTQYF	TGTGCCAGCAGCTTCAGTATCGGGATCAGCACAGATACGCAGTATTTT
TRBV12-5	NA	TRBJ2-7	few	CASGLATGTLYEQYF	TGTGCTAGTGGTTTGGCGACAGGGACTTTGTACGAGCAGTACTTC
TRBV12-3/TRBV12-4	NA	TRBJ2-7	once	CATPGGTGGSHERYF	TGTGCCACCCCAGGTGGTACGGGGGGCTCCCACGAGCGGTACTTC
TRBV29-1	TRBD1	TRBJ2-1	once	CSAAWQGEIEQFF	TGCAGCGCTGCGTGGCAGGGGGAAATTGAGCAGTTCTTC
TRBV6-1	TRBD1	TRBJ1-2	NA	CASSPQGASGYTF	TGTGCCAGCAGCCCCCAGGGGGCGTCGGGCTACACCTTC
TRBV29-1	NA	TRBJ2-1	many	CSVGDSGSENEQFF	TGCAGCGTTGGTGATAGTGGTTCGGAAAATGAGCAGTTCTTC
TRBV5-6	NA	TRBJ2-7	NA	CASSLTAASWEQYF	TGTGCCAGCAGCTTGACGGCAGCATCTTGGGAGCAGTACTTC
TRBV7-8	NA	TRBJ2-1	NA	CASSFDVFGSYNEQFF	TGTGCCAGCAGCTTCGATGTATTTGGTTCCTACAATGAGCAGTTCTTC
TRBV14	NA	TRBJ2-3	NA	CASSQPTILRTDTQYF	TGTGCCAGCAGCCAACCAACTATCCTACGCACAGATACGCAGTATTTT
TRBV4-3	NA	TRBJ2-7	many	CASSQELRNEQYF	TGCGCCAGCAGCCAAGAGTTGAGGAATGAGCAGTACTTC
TRBV4-3	NA	TRBJ1-2	many	CASSHSGNMVGYTF	TGCGCCAGCAGCCATTCGGGGAACATGGTTGGCTACACCTTC
TRBV6-7	NA	TRBJ2-7	NA	CASSYSPLSRQAPLRYEQYF	TGTGCCAGCAGTTACTCGCCGCTTTCCAGACAGGCCCCTCTTCGTTACGAGCAGTACTTC
TRBV11-2	NA	TRBJ1-2	many	CASSEALYGYTF	TGTGCCAGCAGCGAAGCTCTCTATGGCTACACCTTC
TRBV12-3/TRBV12-4	NA	TRBJ1-3	many	CASSLGGAGNTIYF	TGTGCCAGCAGTTTAGGAGGTGCCGGAAACACCATATATTTT
TRBV11-2	TRBD2	TRBJ2-7	NA	CACSFRGDYELYF	TGTGCCTGCAGCTTCCGCGGGGACTACGAGCTGTACTTC
TRBV6-5	TRBD1	TRBJ1-2	NA	CASSYRGRGYTF	TGTGCCAGCAGTTACAGGGGGCGAGGCTACACCTTC
TRBV6-5	TRBD2	TRBJ2-3	NA	CASSYSGTSGRTAQYF	TGTGCCAGCAGTTACTCAGGGACTAGCGGGAGGACCGCGCAGTATTTT
TRBV4-3	TRBD2	TRBJ2-2	many	CASSQSPGLAAPGELFF	TGCGCCAGCAGCCAGTCCCCGGGACTAGCGGCCCCGGGGGAGCTGTTTTTT
TRBV4-1	NA	TRBJ2-1	NA	CASSHLEGSSYNEQFF	TGCGCCAGCAGCCACCTCGAGGGCTCGTCCTACAATGAGCAATTCTTC
TRBV29-1	TRBD1	TRBJ2-5	many	CSVDGRGGQGVRETQYF	TGCAGCGTTGATGGGAGAGGGGGACAGGGGGTTAGAGAGACCCAGTACTTC
TRBV12-3/TRBV12-4	NA	TRBJ1-2	NA	CDSSSSGPLIGGYTF	TGTGACAGCAGTTCCTCGGGACCTTTAATAGGTGGCTACACCTTC
TRBV13	TRBD2	TRBJ2-1	NA	CASSLVASGSTDEQFF	TGTGCCAGCAGCTTAGTGGCTAGCGGGAGTACCGATGAGCAGTTCTTC
TRBV11-3	TRBD1	TRBJ1-1	NA	CASKRDRALNTEASF	TGTGCCAGCAAAAGAGACAGGGCACTAAACACTGAAGCTTCCTTT
TRBV6-5	NA	TRBJ1-1	many	CASSINSYLNTEAFF	TGTGCCAGCTCAATAAACAGCTACCTGAACACTGAAGCTTTCTTT
TRBV12-3/TRBV12-4	TRBD2	TRBJ2-3	NA	CASGPGLAIDTQYF	TGTGCCAGCGGTCCCGGACTAGCGATAGATACGCAGTATTTT
TRBV7-9	NA	TRBJ1-1	few	CASSHLGLEAFF	TGTGCCAGCAGCCATCTGGGCCTTGAAGCTTTCTTT
TRBV4-3	TRBD2	TRBJ2-3	NA	CASSQDLPSESSGRADTQYF	TGCGCCAGCAGCCAAGATCTTCCCTCCGAGTCTAGCGGGAGAGCAGATACGCAGTATTTT
TRBV24-1	NA	TRBJ2-2	NA	CATSGDGGNTGELFF	TGTGCCACCAGTGGGGACGGGGGTAACACCGGGGAGCTGTTTTTT
TRBV11-2	TRBD2	TRBJ2-7	NA	CASSYTNGRTYEQYF	TGTGCCAGCAGCTATACTAACGGGAGGACCTACGAGCAGTACTTC
TRBV11-2	NA	TRBJ1-1	NA	CTSSHYGGQARTEAFF	TGTACCAGCAGCCACTATGGGGGCCAGGCTCGCACTGAAGCTTTCTTT
TRBV7-9	NA	TRBJ2-5	once	CASSDGALLGTQYF	TGTGCCAGCAGCGATGGGGCCCTTCTTGGTACCCAGTACTTC
TRBV4-2	NA	TRBJ2-1	many	CASSQVGEQFF	TGTGCCAGCAGCCAAGTAGGCGAGCAGTTCTTC